The 8 T cell receptor beta chains reported below all come from one sample, sequenced in a study of blood T cell repertoires in COVID-19. Sequenced by immunoSEQ multiplex PCR; TCRdb stores in-frame clones only, minus some. The data hold about 63,000 clones, with about 75% observed a single time. The sequenced material came from peripheral blood. Receptors were obtained from an elderly woman with acute or convalescent COVID-19.

V gene TRBV2 combines with J gene TRBJ2-7; 8 bases align to TRBD2. The CDR3 is 15 amino acids. CDR1 and CDR2 (germline): SNHLY, FYNNEI. After removal of 4 bases from V and 0 bases from J, the junction contained 5 bases not matched to a gene. This chain's CDR3 is CASSAGRGSSYEQYF. CDR3 nucleotide sequence: TGTGCCAGCAGTGCCGGGAGGGGGAGCTCCTACGAGCAGTACTTC.

This clone was counted a few times. The chain joins TRBV30 to TRBJ2-5; no firm D call. Germline CDR1 reads GTSNPN; CDR2 reads SVGIG (reference sequence). V dropped 4 bases and J dropped 7 bases, with 16 bases sitting between them. This CDR3 region has 13 residues. The CDR3 reads CAWILSGSGTQYF. DNA for the CDR3: TGTGCCTGGATTCTAAGTGGGTCAGGGACCCAGTACTTC. The entire variable domain, with the rest obtained from reference TRBV30 and TRBJ2-5, is as follows: SQTIHQWPATLVQPVGSPLSLECTVEGTSNPNLYWYRQAAGRGLQLLFYSVGIGQISSEVPQNLSASRPQDRQFILSSKKLLLSDSGFYLCAWILSGSGTQYFGPGTRLLVL.

The chain's CDR3 is CASSTIFRRMNGYTF. CDR3 nucleotides: TGTGCCAGCAGCACAATTTTTCGCAGGATGAATGGCTACACCTTC. This chain joins TRBV28 and TRBJ1-2; D unresolved. The V and J ends lost 6 bases and 6 bases respectively, with 20 bases between them. The CDR3 consists of 15 residues. Germline CDR1 reads MDHEN; CDR2 reads SYDVKM.

This chain uses TRBV7-6 with TRBJ2-1, with 7 bases fitting TRBD2. V lost 4 bases, J lost 6 bases, and 15 bases stayed unmatched. The germline CDR1 and CDR2 sequences are SGHVS and FNYEAQ. CDR3 length: 17 amino acids. CDR3 DNA: TGTGCCAGCAGCTCTACCTATACAGCGGGACTGGGCAATGAGCAGTTCTTC. Translating it yields CASSSTYTAGLGNEQFF.

The V call is TRBV18, the J call TRBJ2-7, with 10 bases lining up with TRBD1. CDR3 length equals 17 residues. CDR1 and CDR2 (germline): KGHSH, LQKENI. With V trimmed by 3 bases and J by 7 bases, 15 bases remained unmatched. The CDR3 reads CASSPRDRGTGVREQYF. The DNA for the CDR3 is TGTGCCAGCTCACCGCGAGACCGGGGGACAGGGGTGAGGGAGCAGTACTTC.

The chain joins TRBV6-5 to TRBJ1-3, with 8 positions matching TRBD1. CDR3 length: 14 amino acids. CDR1 and CDR2 (germline): MNHEY, SVGAGI. Trimming removed 7 bases from V and 1 base from J; junction bases left unmatched: 3. This CDR3 is CASKTGVSGNTIYF. CDR3 in DNA: TGTGCCAGCAAGACAGGGGTTTCTGGAAACACCATATATTTT.

The chain uses TRBV7-9 and TRBJ1-6, with 10 bases matching TRBD1. The trim removed 5 bases at V and 7 bases at J, leaving 11 bases unmatched. This CDR3 comprises 17 residues. Looked up from germline, CDR1 is SEHNR and CDR2 is FQNEAQ (reference sequence). The CDR3 nucleotides read TGTGCCAGCAGCCACCGGCGGGACAGGGGAATCAATTCACCCCTCCACTTT. Its protein product is CASSHRRDRGINSPLHF.

The J gene is TRBJ2-7, the V gene TRBV2; no firm D call. Germline values: CDR1 SNHLY, CDR2 FYNNEI. The length of the CDR3 is 11 residues. Trimming pared 7 bases from V and 4 bases from J, leaving 8 bases between. CDR3 DNA: TGTGCCAGCAAAAGCAATTACGAGCAGTACTTC. Protein: CASKSNYEQYF.